This record covers a single T cell receptor beta chain. This clonotype occurred a few times. Its antigen remains unidentified. No base quality information exists; no much larger clone differs at one position. Receptor amplification or capture employed PCR. The sample was run on an Illumina HiSeq 2500. To reduce PCR and sequencing biases, unique molecular identifiers were built into the TCR beta cDNA libraries. Roughly 0.5 million cDNA molecules were obtained per 1 to 10 million input T cells, so each molecule approximated one T cell. The same protocol used for the earlier healthy control dataset was applied to prepare and sequence the patient libraries. Samples belonging to the same batch were prepared together, multiplexed and sequenced on a shared HiSeq lane. Turning to the authors' computational methods: Raw barcoded reads were processed with MIGEC, discarding single-read molecular identifier groups before consensus assembly and CDR3 extraction. VDJtools was used for post-analysis of the clonotype tables, and diversity was normalized by down-sampling every dataset to the size of the smallest sample. Repertoire overlap clustering matched CDR3 amino acid but not nucleotide sequences to correct batch-related cross-sample contamination. TCRdb reprocessing: public reads trimmed at Q25 with fastp, clones called with MiXCR, in-frame beta chains kept. Entries are consolidated by CDR3 protein sequence, retaining the most common genes and DNA. The V and J calls follow TCRdb's processing rather than the paper's. This sample has about 540,000 distinct CDR3 sequences in its table, and around 31% of those were observed once. The ten biggest clones cover approximately 6% of the sample.

The data belong to a study of post-analysis software for immune sequencing data (dated by TCRdb to between 2014 and 2017). About the study as a whole: Disease courses on record covered relapsing-remitting, secondary progressive and progressive-relapsing multiple sclerosis, though some patients had no subtype annotation. The patient repertoires were set against about 12 previously published healthy control repertoires from donors whose ages ranged from roughly 6 to 27 years. A subset of samples was prepared in parallel using single-end sample barcoding, then pooled and co-amplified after Illumina adapter ligation. What the research found in general, with its limitations: Normalized Chao1 diversity was significantly lower in multiple sclerosis patients than controls, suggesting substantial peripheral T-cell clonal expansion. Strong co-clustering of samples prepared in the same batch was shown by direct clustering with F measure, prompting a batch-effect correction. Significantly higher frequencies in patients than in controls were found for roughly 5 TRBV segments, including TRBV5-6, TRBV5-1 and TRBV20-1. The control group was slightly older than the multiple sclerosis patient group.

To demonstrate the VDJtools post-analysis software, TCR beta repertoires were profiled from the peripheral blood of about 13 young patients with multiple sclerosis. The multiple sclerosis patients were children and adolescents between roughly 6 and 17 years of age. Deletion took 4 bases off V and 5 bases off J, with a span of 16 bases between the germline ends. The germline V gene yields SQVTM for CDR1 and ANQGSEA for CDR2. From its cysteine to its phenylalanine, the CDR3 spans 14 amino acids. The only DNA kept is the CDR3, 42 bases in frame from the first base. Sequenced sample: blood. The sequence links TRBV29-1 to TRBJ2-3, with the D gene uncertain. The sequence was obtained from a girl aged 2-17 years with multiple sclerosis. The DNA reads TGCAGCGTTGTTACAGCTGACCTGCAAGATACGCAGTATTTT. Its protein reads: CSVVTADLQDTQYF.